The clone carrying this TCR beta chain was detected a few times. Its antigen is unknown. The data belong to a study of T cells after yellow fever vaccination. About the research overall: Low-cell-number fractions were prepared with SMART-Seq v4 Ultra Low Input. Points from the study as a whole: Most primary-vaccination clones recurred post-booster (approximately 96% CD4, around 90% CD8).

Trimming left V 6 bases short and J 7 bases short, with 12 bases between. The CDR3 is made up of 12 amino acids. Per germline, CDR1 SGHAT and CDR2 FQNNGV. 5'RACE template switching added a universal primer site and UMIs to TCR cDNA. TCRdb re-analysed the 5' RACE reads in MiXCR, keeping a single row per CDR3 protein. The data hold 200,000 to 300,000 distinct CDR3 sequences, with 6.5% to 7.5% observed a single time. The chain links TRBV11-2 to TRBJ1-1, with no clear D. This receptor was identified in a man aged 25 to 40 who received the YFV17D yellow fever vaccine. This sample comprised CD4+ T cells sorted from PBMCs, obtained on the day of the yellow fever booster vaccination. The CDR3 region is CASSSRRFEAFF. Here the CDR3 DNA reads TGTGCCAGCAGTTCCCGCCGGTTTGAAGCTTTCTTT. The full variable domain, its missing parts supplied by reference TRBV11-2 and TRBJ1-1, is EAGVAQSPRYKIIEKRQSVAFWCNPISGHATLYWYQQILGQGPKLLIQFQNNGVVDDSQLPKDRFSAERLKGVDSTLKIQPAKLEDSAVYLCASSSRRFEAFFGQGTRLTVV.